This T cell receptor beta chain appears in the sequencing data of a study of neurological immune-mediated disorders. In TCRdb, the 5' RACE reads were re-called with MiXCR into one record per CDR3 protein. The sample has about 50,000 distinct CDR3 sequences, about 3.7% seen once. For this clonotype: Germline and junction disagree at one end, which may indicate a read error.

CDR3 length: 17 amino acids. CDR1 and CDR2 from the germline V gene are SGDLS and YYNGEE. The clonotype originates from a man aged 35-49 years with multiple sclerosis. Source material: PBMCs. The chain uses TRBV9 and TRBJ1-6; 9 bases line up with TRBD1. The CDR3 spells CASSVDHRGHYNSPLNF. The CDR3 DNA follows: TGTGCCAGCAGCGTAGATCACAGGGGGCATTATAATTCACCCCTCAACTTT.